This is a list of T cell receptor beta chains from one sample in a study of blood T cells in healthy people across ages. Using its own MiXCR run on the 5' RACE reads, TCRdb lists one record per CDR3 protein. The sample comprises about 1.7 million distinct CDR3 sequences, roughly 27% of which are singletons, and 6.5% to 8.5% rests with the top ten. The source material was blood. The receptors stem from a woman younger than 45 in good health. The conserved cysteine and the conserved F or W are not part of the CDR3 here. Size values are once, few and many counts, or a class for expanded clones, and some rows have none.

j_gene | abundance | v_gene | CDR3aa
TRBJ2-3 | many | TRBV7-2 | ASSLQPAGAPDTQY
TRBJ2-1 | few | TRBV7-9 | ASSFLGQGFSYEQF
TRBJ1-2 | few | TRBV25-1 | ASSESADDYAGYGYT
TRBJ2-1 | few | TRBV20-1 | SARVRTSQF
TRBJ2-7 | few | TRBV5-1 | ASSSGAGTLAEQY
TRBJ2-5 | many | TRBV10-3 | AIRAEETQY
TRBJ2-3 | few | TRBV20-1 | SAPTTASTDTQY
TRBJ1-4 | - | TRBV11-2 | ASSQTGQGRAKLF
TRBJ1-2 | few | TRBV28 | ASSQGQPNYGYT
TRBJ2-3 | - | TRBV7-9 | ASSGTSGGVTQY
TRBJ2-1 | - | TRBV25-1 | ASMGDGSAKHSYNEQF
TRBJ2-7 | many | TRBV7-2 | ASSNTRAGRMDEQY
TRBJ2-7 | few | TRBV20-1 | SVRGPYEQY
TRBJ2-7 | few | TRBV14 | ASSPSGGVSYEQY
TRBJ2-3 | - | TRBV7-9 | ASSLGTGDITDTQY
TRBJ2-5 | - | TRBV5-1 | ASSSSSGGPETQY
TRBJ2-2 | - | TRBV2 | ASSDEFPGELF
TRBJ2-5 | - | TRBV2 | ASSDSGGAQKETQY
TRBJ2-1 | few | TRBV28 | ATFPMSAPLLYEQF
TRBJ2-1 | few | TRBV30 | AWSAGQGDNEQF
TRBJ2-1 | few | TRBV25-1 | ASSLSTGLSEQF
TRBJ2-5 | - | TRBV5-4 | ASSSRTGVKETQY
TRBJ1-1 | - | TRBV5-1 | ASSTGQGEAF
TRBJ2-6 | few | TRBV25-1 | ASSPASGAGSAGANVLT
- | once | TRBV7-2 | ASSLGHGAVEQY
TRBJ2-7 | - | TRBV20-1 | SARIGLAGAGEQY
TRBJ2-1 | - | TRBV5-1 | ASSIGLAGEDEQF
TRBJ2-5 | - | TRBV12-3/TRBV12-4 | ASRQFSEETQY
TRBJ1-1 | - | TRBV5-1 | ASSLQGVKAF
TRBJ1-2 | few | TRBV3-1 | ASSPGQLLYGYT
TRBJ2-1 | few | TRBV5-1 | ASSTIQSSYNEQF
TRBJ2-2 | - | TRBV9 | ASSVEGDTGELF
TRBJ2-1 | few | TRBV5-6 | ASSYGTGGAYNEQF
TRBJ2-3 | few | TRBV14 | ASSQLAGGLIDTQY
TRBJ1-1 | many | TRBV27 | ASSPQERRTEAF
TRBJ2-3 | - | TRBV12-3/TRBV12-4 | ASSLVAELTDTQY
TRBJ2-1 | few | TRBV28 | ASSSRRGAGYNEQF